These 17 T cell receptor beta chains came from one sample sequenced in a study of blood T cell repertoires in COVID-19. TCRdb's table, derived via immunoSEQ multiplex PCR, lists solely in-frame clones and lacks some. Found here are around 100,000 clones, approximately 89% of them singletons; the top ten hold roughly 18%. Material for sequencing was peripheral blood. The receptors were gathered from a woman older than 75 in a cohort sampled during active COVID-19.

V and J are TRBV13 and TRBJ2-1; TRBD2 matches at 7 bases. The V segment lost 2 bases and the J segment 7 bases; nucleotides outside the gene matches: 11. From germline, CDR1 is PRHDT and CDR2 FYEKMQ (reference sequence). The CDR3 has 16 amino acids. CDR3 in DNA: TGTGCCAGCAGCTTACTGACTAGCCCAAAAGGTAATGAGCAGTTCTTC. It is translated as CASSLLTSPKGNEQFF.

The J gene is TRBJ1-2, the V gene TRBV5-4; no firm D call. Between the trimmed V and J ends, which lost 2 bases and 3 bases, there was a span of 5 bases. CDR1 SGHNT and CDR2 YYREEE come from the germline V gene (reference sequence). This CDR3 is built from 12 residues. CDR3 coding DNA: TGTGCCAGCAGCTTAGAGGACTATGGCTACACCTTC. It specifies CASSLEDYGYTF. Combining the CDR3 with reference TRBV5-4 and TRBJ1-2 gives the whole variable domain ETGVTQSPTHLIKTRGQQVTLRCSSQSGHNTVSWYQQALGQGPQFIFQYYREEENGRGNFPPRFSGLQFPNYSSELNVNALELDDSALYLCASSLEDYGYTFGSGTRLTVV.

J is TRBJ2-1 and V is TRBV19; 10 nucleotides agree with TRBD2. Germline loops: CDR1 LNHDA, CDR2 SQIVND (reference sequence). Trimming at V came to 3 bases and at J to 13 bases, leaving 6 bases not matched to a gene. The CDR3 is 13 amino acids. Here the CDR3 reads CASSMGLAGAQFF. CDR3 sequence (DNA): TGTGCCAGTAGTATGGGGCTAGCGGGGGCCCAGTTCTTC.

This chain connects TRBV6-5 to TRBJ2-7; D might be TRBD1 (6 bases). Germline CDR1 is MNHEY and CDR2 is SVGAGI. This CDR3 has 13 residues. The ends were cut back, 6 bases at V and 2 bases at J, with 11 bases in the middle. CDR3 bases: TGTGCCAGCAGCCGGGACACCGCCTACGAGCAGTACTTC. It specifies CASSRDTAYEQYF.

V is TRBV5-1 and J is TRBJ1-1, with 8 bases matching TRBD1. J gave up 1 base and V 4 bases, and 6 bases lay outside the gene matches. The CDR3 runs to 15 residues. Germline values: CDR1 SGHRS, CDR2 YFSETQ. This chain's CDR3 is CASSIDGQGNTEAFF. The CDR3 bases are TGCGCCAGCAGCATTGATGGACAGGGGAACACTGAAGCTTTCTTT.

This chain connects TRBV6-2 or TRBV6-3 to TRBJ1-2; D remains ambiguous. Germline V gives CDR1 MNHEY, CDR2 SVGEGT. The V and J ends lost 5 bases and 5 bases respectively, with 15 bases between them. The CDR3 has 14 residues. CDR3 in amino acids: CASSLSTGSYGYTF. The CDR3, as DNA: TGTGCCAGCAGTCTGTCGACGGGGTCGTATGGCTACACCTTC.

The genes are TRBV11-3 and TRBJ2-5, with 8 bases identical to TRBD2. There are 12 residues in the CDR3. Germline loops: CDR1 SGHNT, CDR2 YENEEA. J was trimmed by 9 bases and V by 1 base; bases with no gene match: 1. For the CDR3, the DNA is TGTGCCAGCAGCTTAGTCGGGGGGGCCCAGTACTTC. Translated: CASSLVGGAQYF.

The chain recombines TRBV7-9 with TRBJ2-1; a possible D gene is TRBD2 (6 bases). In germline, CDR1 is SEHNR, CDR2 FQNEAQ (reference sequence). Trimming took 8 bases from V and 1 from J, leaving 24 bases between them. This CDR3 has 18 residues. The CDR3 DNA is TGTGCCAGCGAAAAAGCGGGTGGTTTGGCGCCATCCTACAATGAGCAGTTCTTC. This encodes CASEKAGGLAPSYNEQFF. The full variable domain, in which reference TRBV7-9 and TRBJ2-1 provide the parts outside the CDR3, is DTGVSQNPRHKITKRGQNVTFRCDPISEHNRLYWYRQTLGQGPEFLTYFQNEAQLEKSRLLSDRFSAERPKGSFSTLEIQRTEQGDSAMYLCASEKAGGLAPSYNEQFFGPGTRLTVL.

A single count supports this clone. The V call is TRBV29-1, the J call TRBJ2-5; 10 bases fit TRBD1. V was pared by 8 bases and J by 5 bases, with 11 bases of the junction left unmatched. The V gene's germline CDR1 is SQVTM and CDR2 ANQGSEA. The CDR3 runs to 14 residues. The CDR3 DNA is TGCAGCACTAGGACAGGGGGAGGTCCGGAGACCCAGTACTTC. This codes for CSTRTGGGPETQYF.

This sequence joins TRBV6-1 and TRBJ2-7; possible D gene TRBD1, 5 bases. Germline CDR1 MNHNS, CDR2 SASEGT. The CDR3 runs 15 residues. The ends were cut back, 2 bases at V and 2 bases at J, with 13 bases in the middle. CDR3 sequence (DNA): TGTGCCAGCAGTGAAATACGCCAGGGCCCCTACGAGCAGTACTTC. Protein sequence: CASSEIRQGPYEQYF.

This rearrangement joins TRBV27 to TRBJ1-6; TRBD1 matches 9 bases. Germline values: CDR1 MNHEY, CDR2 SMNVEV (reference sequence). The CDR3 loop spans 14 amino acids. V trimming: 2 bases; J trimming: 7 bases; junction bases outside the gene matches: 0. CDR3 nucleotides: TGTGCCAGCAGTTTAGACAGGGGGAATTCACCCCTCCACTTT. Translation gives CASSLDRGNSPLHF.

This clone was picked up a small number of times. J is TRBJ2-6 and V is TRBV7-6; tentatively, D is TRBD1 (6 bases). Germline V gene data show CDR1 as SGHVS and CDR2 as FNYEAQ. V was cut by 5 bases and J by 4 bases, with 15 bases left in between. The CDR3 is 16 residues long. The CDR3 bases are TGTGCCAGCAGCGCCGGACAGACTCTCGGGGCCAACGTCCTGACTTTC. It is translated as CASSAGQTLGANVLTF.

This clone was observed a few times. V usage is TRBV30 and J usage is TRBJ1-5; the D gene is possibly TRBD1 (5 bases). The V gene lost 4 bases and the J gene lost 6 bases, with 13 bases spanning the gap. CDR3 size: 13 residues. Germline CDR1 and CDR2: GTSNPN and SVGIG (reference sequence). The chain's CDR3 is CAWTGGASQPQHF. In nucleotides, the CDR3 is TGTGCCTGGACGGGAGGGGCGAGTCAGCCCCAGCATTTT.

The CDR3 sequence: CASSPQGSYNEQFF. CDR3 sequence (DNA): TGCGCCAGCAGCCCGCAGGGGTCCTACAATGAGCAGTTCTTC. The rearrangement uses TRBV5-1 and TRBJ2-1, with D possibly TRBD1 on 6 matching bases. From germline, CDR1 is SGHRS and CDR2 YFSETQ. Between the trimmed V and J ends, which lost 4 bases and 1 base, there was a span of 9 bases. The length of the CDR3 is 14 residues.

The sample holds one count of this clone. The chain employs TRBV3-1 (or the pseudogene TRBV3-2) and TRBJ2-7; 9 bases agree with TRBD2. This CDR3 has 14 amino acids. Germline values: CDR1 LGHDT, CDR2 YNNKEL (reference sequence). After removal of 1 base from V and 5 bases from J, the junction contained 3 bases not matched to a gene. This chain's CDR3 is CASSQGGGAHEQYF. CDR3 bases: TGTGCCAGCAGCCAAGGCGGGGGGGCCCACGAGCAGTACTTC.

This chain uses TRBV5-1 with TRBJ2-1; 8 nucleotides align to TRBD2. This CDR3 is 13 amino acids long. V dropped 4 bases and J dropped 7; count of bases not matched to a gene: 4. The germline CDR1 and CDR2 sequences are SGHRS and YFSETQ. The CDR3 coding sequence is TGCGCCAGCAGCCCCGGGACTAGTAATGAGCAGTTCTTC. Protein: CASSPGTSNEQFF.

The sample holds one count of this clone. The rearrangement joins TRBV12-3 or TRBV12-4 to TRBJ1-2; tentative D call: TRBD1 (6 bases). Between the trimmed V and J ends, which lost 7 bases and 8 bases, there was a span of 17 bases. CDR3 size: 13 residues. CDR3 region: CASTLGRGGGYTF. The CDR3 DNA follows: TGTGCCAGCACCCTGGGAAGGGGGGGCGGCTACACCTTC.